The 27 T cell receptor beta chains listed next were all sequenced from one sample in a study of blood T cells in healthy people across ages. It was with a sample-barcoded 5' primer and a J-beta primer mix that a second PCR of roughly 7 to 12 cycles was run. TCRdb processed the 5' RACE reads anew with MiXCR; each CDR3 protein has one entry. Among fewer than 2 million distinct CDR3 sequences, approximately 40% were seen once, and the ten largest hold 23%. What was sequenced was blood. The source is a human donor in good health.

The J gene is TRBJ2-1, the V gene TRBV20-1, with 8 nucleotides matching TRBD1. The V segment lost 0 bases and the J segment 6 bases; nucleotides outside the gene matches: 19. This CDR3 is built from 19 residues. Per the germline V gene, CDR1 is DFQATT and CDR2 is SNEGSKA (reference sequence). CDR3 region: CSARDGGQGGDLLANEQFF. The CDR3 DNA sequence: TGCAGTGCTAGAGATGGAGGACAGGGTGGAGATTTGTTGGCCAATGAGCAGTTCTTC.

This clonotype occurred once. Given a much more abundant clone one base away, this may be a read error. V gene TRBV7-3 combines with J gene TRBJ2-4; tentatively, D is TRBD1 (6 bases). This CDR3 region has 14 residues. Germline V gene sequence: CDR1 SGHTA, CDR2 FQGTGA. The V gene lost 3 bases and the J gene lost 7 bases, with 13 bases spanning the gap. The CDR3 DNA is TGTGCCAGCAGCTTTGGGACAAGGGCCAACATTCAGTACTTC. Translation gives CASSFGTRANIQYF.

The V gene is TRBV5-1, the J gene TRBJ2-7, with TRBD1 as a possible D gene (5 bases). Germline CDR1 SGHRS, CDR2 YFSETQ. The CDR3 extends over 13 amino acids. The V end was cut by 2 bases, the J end by 6 bases, with 12 bases between. CDR3: CASSFKGQGEQYF. The CDR3 nucleotides are TGCGCCAGCAGCTTTAAAGGTCAGGGCGAGCAGTACTTC.

The chain employs TRBV6-5 and TRBJ1-2; TRBD1 is a possible D gene (6 bases). V lost 0 bases and J 6 bases, leaving 11 bases between the germline ends. Germline values: CDR1 MNHEY, CDR2 SVGAGI. The length of the CDR3 is 14 residues. CDR3 DNA: TGTGCCAGCAGTTACTCTACAGGGCGGGATGGCTACACCTTC. As protein: CASSYSTGRDGYTF.

The table lists this clonotype with many counts. J is TRBJ2-3 and V is TRBV4-2; maybe TRBD2 (6 bases). V shed 3 bases and J shed 3 bases, with 16 bases lying between them. The CDR3 sequence is 16 residues long. CDR1 and CDR2 from the germline V gene are LGHNA and YNFKEQ. The CDR3 nucleotides read TGTGCCAGCAGCCAGACCTCACTAGCTTTTACAGATACGCAGTATTTT. Translating gives CASSQTSLAFTDTQYF.

There are a few counts of this clonotype. The rearrangement links TRBV4-2 to TRBJ1-1, with TRBD1 as a possible D gene (6 bases). Germline V gene lookup returns CDR1 LGHNA and CDR2 YNFKEQ. This CDR3 region has 16 residues. Trimming left V 0 bases short and J 4 bases short, with 15 bases between. CDR3 amino acids: CASSQETGMGATEAFF. The CDR3 DNA sequence: TGTGCCAGCAGCCAAGAAACCGGAATGGGGGCCACTGAAGCTTTCTTT.

This clonotype was seen more than once but under ten times. The V and J genes are TRBV10-3 and TRBJ1-2; D is uncertain. The length of the CDR3 is 11 residues. Germline V gene data show CDR1 as ENHRY and CDR2 as SYGVKD. V shed 8 bases and J shed 1 base, with 5 bases lying between them. Written as DNA, the CDR3 is TGTGCCATCGGGATTAACTATGGCTACACCTTC. Translation gives CAIGINYGYTF.

CDR3 region: CASYTGSYNEQFF. The CDR3 coding sequence is TGTGCCAGCTATACGGGTTCCTACAATGAGCAGTTCTTC. The chain combines TRBV6-5 with TRBJ2-1; D remains unclear. V lost 8 bases and J 1 base, leaving 9 bases between the germline ends. In germline, CDR1 is MNHEY, CDR2 SVGAGI. This CDR3 comprises 13 residues.

This clonotype was detected only a few times. The rearrangement uses TRBV6-6 and TRBJ2-1; TRBD1 agrees at 7 bases. This CDR3 has 13 residues. V lost 2 bases to trimming and J lost 5 bases; unmatched junction nucleotides: 0. The V gene's germline CDR1 is MNHNY and CDR2 SVGAGI (reference sequence). As DNA, the CDR3 is TGTGCCAGCAGTTACCAGGGGGACAATGAGCAGTTCTTC. Residues: CASSYQGDNEQFF.

This clonotype occurred many times. The chain employs TRBV6-2 or TRBV6-3 and TRBJ2-7; TRBD1 matches 10 bases. Germline V lookup: CDR1 MNHEY, CDR2 SVGEGT. This CDR3 comprises 15 residues. After removal of 6 bases from V and 5 bases from J, the junction contained 10 bases not matched to a gene. This CDR3 reads CASSRRQGAIHEQYF. The CDR3 nucleotides read TGTGCCAGCAGCCGGAGACAGGGGGCGATCCACGAGCAGTACTTC.

CDR3 nucleotides: TGCGCCAGCAGCTTGTCTGGCGGGGGGGTTCAAGAGACCCAGTACTTC. It yields the protein CASSLSGGGVQETQYF. The chain couples TRBV5-1 to TRBJ2-4, with 9 bases fitting TRBD2. The J call may be mistaken, given a closer DNA end match to TRBJ2-5. Germline V gene lookup returns CDR1 SGHRS and CDR2 YFSETQ. The CDR3 runs to 16 residues.

This clonotype was found many times. This rearrangement joins TRBV5-1 to TRBJ2-1; D possibly corresponds to TRBD1 (6 bases). Trimming took 4 bases from V and 2 from J, leaving 13 bases between them. CDR3 size: 15 residues. The germline V gene has CDR1 SGHRS and CDR2 YFSETQ. The CDR3, as DNA: TGCGCCAGCAGCACCCAGACAGGTACCTACAATGAGCAGTTCTTC. This gives the protein CASSTQTGTYNEQFF.

In this sample, this clonotype turned up many times. The chain carries TRBV5-6 and TRBJ1-2; no reliable D call. The V end lost 4 bases, the J end lost 5 bases, and 12 bases lay between the germline ends. The CDR3 contains 13 residues. Germline V gene lookup returns CDR1 SGHDT and CDR2 YYEEEE. CDR3 in DNA: TGTGCCAGCAGCCTACCCCAGGATTATGGCTACACCTTC. Translating gives CASSLPQDYGYTF.

This clonotype has just a few counts. The J gene is TRBJ2-1, the V gene TRBV4-3; 9 positions match TRBD2. The CDR3 is 15 amino acids. V lost 5 bases and J lost 10; bases outside the gene matches: 12. The V gene's germline CDR1 is LGHNA and CDR2 YSLEER. This chain's CDR3 is CASSSVAGASSEQFF. CDR3 DNA: TGCGCCAGCAGCTCAGTAGCGGGGGCCAGCTCGGAGCAGTTCTTC.

This clonotype was seen only a few times. The DNA of the CDR3 is TGTGCCAGCAGTTACTCCTGGGACGGATACTACGAGCAGTACTTC. Protein sequence: CASSYSWDGYYEQYF. The J gene is TRBJ2-7, the V gene TRBV6-2 or TRBV6-3; D possibly matches TRBD1 or TRBD2 (5 bases each). The CDR3 covers 15 residues. Trimming removed 0 bases at V and 3 bases at J, with 12 bases between. Germline V lookup: CDR1 MNHEY, CDR2 SVGEGT.

J is TRBJ2-3 and V is TRBV7-3; TRBD2 matches at 8 bases. This CDR3 region has 15 residues. V was pared by 5 bases and J by 6 bases, with 10 bases of the junction left unmatched. Germline V gene sequence: CDR1 SGHTA, CDR2 FQGTGA. CDR3 DNA sequence: TGTGCCAGCAGCCCCCAAGGACTAGCTTGGGATACGCAGTATTTT. It yields the protein CASSPQGLAWDTQYF.

This clonotype was detected many times. This chain connects TRBV20-1 to TRBJ2-7; 9 bases are a match to TRBD1. This CDR3 contains 13 residues. Unmatched junction bases numbered 8, after V lost 6 bases and J lost 5 bases. Germline CDR1 and CDR2: DFQATT and SNEGSKA (reference sequence). The CDR3 DNA reads as TGCAGTGCCCCTGGACAGGGGAGGGACGAGCAGTACTTC. Its protein product is CSAPGQGRDEQYF.

This clonotype was seen more than once but under ten times. The DNA of the CDR3 is TGTGCCAGCAGTTTGCCAGGGGAATCACCCCTCCACTTT. It encodes CASSLPGESPLHF. The chain links TRBV28 to TRBJ1-6, with D possibly TRBD1 on 6 matching bases. This CDR3 has 13 amino acids. Germline V gene data show CDR1 as MDHEN and CDR2 as SYDVKM. V lost 3 bases to trimming and J lost 10 bases, with 10 bases between them. The variable domain in full, with the rest retrieved from reference TRBV28 and TRBJ1-6, is DVKVTQSSRYLVKRTGEKVFLECVQDMDHENMFWYRQDPGLGLRLIYFSYDVKMKEKGDIPEGYSVSREKKERFSLILESASTNQTSMYLCASSLPGESPLHFGNGTRLTVT.

This clonotype was recorded a few times. CDR3 in amino acids: CASSPTRIQDTDTQYF. For the CDR3, the DNA is TGTGCCAGCAGCCCTACACGAATACAGGACACAGATACGCAGTATTTT. The V call is TRBV7-9, the J call TRBJ2-3; TRBD1 might be the D (5 bases). The CDR3 runs 16 residues. V lost 5 bases and J lost 2, with 17 bases in between. Germline V gene data show CDR1 as SEHNR and CDR2 as FQNEAQ (reference sequence).

Only a few counts were recorded for this clonotype. The chain uses TRBV5-1 and TRBJ1-2; D is perhaps TRBD1 (5 bases). Trimming took off 4 bases at V and 7 bases at J, with 17 bases between the two ends. This CDR3 spans 14 amino acids. The germline CDR1 and CDR2 sequences are SGHRS and YFSETQ. The CDR3 DNA reads as TGCGCCAGCAGCGAAGACAGAGAGACCTTTGGCTACACCTTC. Protein sequence: CASSEDRETFGYTF.

There are a few counts of this clonotype. V is TRBV5-1 and J is TRBJ2-7; 11 bases are a match to TRBD2. Per germline, CDR1 SGHRS and CDR2 YFSETQ. The CDR3 runs 16 residues. V dropped 2 bases and J dropped 2; count of bases not matched to a gene: 6. CDR3 sequence: CASSFQQLAGAYEQYF. The CDR3 coding sequence is TGCGCCAGCAGCTTCCAGCAACTAGCGGGGGCCTACGAGCAGTACTTC.

The J gene is TRBJ2-5, the V gene TRBV5-5; D possibly corresponds to TRBD2 (5 bases). This CDR3 contains 15 residues. Trimming removed 4 bases from V and 0 bases from J, with 13 bases in between. Germline values: CDR1 SGHKS, CDR2 YYEKEE (reference sequence). The CDR3 loop is CASSSGRYNQETQYF. The CDR3 nucleotides read TGTGCCAGCAGCAGCGGACGCTACAACCAAGAGACCCAGTACTTC. The full variable domain, with the rest looked up from reference TRBV5-5 and TRBJ2-5, is DAGVTQSPTHLIKTRGQQVTLRCSPISGHKSVSWYQQVLGQGPQFIFQYYEKEERGRGNFPDRFSARQFPNYSSELNVNALLLGDSALYLCASSSGRYNQETQYFGPGTRLLVL.

This chain's CDR3 is CSARQARTYYGYTF. The CDR3 nucleotides are TGCAGTGCTAGACAAGCCCGGACGTACTATGGCTACACCTTC. The chain uses TRBV20-1 and TRBJ1-2; D is unresolved. Trimming stripped 2 bases from V and 3 bases from J, with 13 bases between. This CDR3 is built from 14 residues. The germline V gene encodes CDR1 DFQATT and CDR2 SNEGSKA (reference sequence).

This clonotype was detected a few times. The chain employs TRBV6-2 or TRBV6-3 and TRBJ2-1, with 10 nucleotides matching TRBD1. V was clipped by 0 bases and J by 8 bases; unmatched bases: 7. The length of the CDR3 is 16 residues. Germline assignment: CDR1 MNHEY and CDR2 SVGEGT. Written as DNA, the CDR3 is TGTGCCAGCAGTTACTCAGGGGACAGGGGCATATATGAGCAGTTCTTC. Protein sequence: CASSYSGDRGIYEQFF.

In the case of this clonotype: A much larger clone differs by one base, so this may be a read error. The chain employs TRBV4-3 and TRBJ2-7, with D tentatively TRBD1 (5 bases). V lost 4 bases and J lost 5, with 18 bases in between. The CDR3 is 15 residues long. The germline V gene has CDR1 LGHNA and CDR2 YSLEER. The CDR3 sequence: CASSRTIGVRNEQYF. CDR3 nucleotide sequence: TGCGCCAGCAGCCGGACCATAGGGGTGAGGAACGAGCAGTACTTC.

This rearrangement joins TRBV6-5 to TRBJ2-7; D unresolved. The V gene's germline CDR1 is MNHEY and CDR2 SVGAGI. CDR3 length: 14 residues. Deletions cut 3 bases from V and 1 base from J, with 10 bases between. The CDR3 here is CASSYTRKSYEQYF. The CDR3 DNA reads as TGTGCCAGCAGTTATACGCGGAAATCCTACGAGCAGTACTTC.

This clonotype was picked up a small number of times. The V and J genes are TRBV10-3 and TRBJ1-5; D remains unclear. V lost 0 bases to trimming and J lost 3 bases, with 12 bases between them. CDR3 length: 16 amino acids. Germline V gene data show CDR1 as ENHRY and CDR2 as SYGVKD. CDR3 amino acids: CAISESIGEFNQPQHF. The CDR3 coding sequence is TGTGCCATCAGTGAGTCGATCGGGGAATTCAATCAGCCCCAGCATTTT.